This TCR beta chain was obtained from a study of blood T cells in healthy people across ages. Details on this clonotype: Its target is not known. This may stem from a read error, because a much larger clone lies one nucleotide away.

Every donor provided approximately 10 milliliters of peripheral blood. Study-level findings and limits: The donors' CMV status was not determined, possibly confounding changes in expanded clonotypes.

The CDR3 is 17 residues long. Germline values: CDR1 SGHDT, CDR2 YYEEEE. It was with a sample-barcoded 5' primer and a J-beta primer mix that a second PCR of roughly 6 to 12 cycles was run. MiXCR, run by TCRdb on the 5' RACE reads, gives a single entry per CDR3 protein. In the table there are around 650,000 distinct CDR3 sequences, around 32% of which are singletons. This receptor was obtained from a woman aged 80 or over in good health. The J gene is TRBJ2-1, the V gene TRBV5-6; D might be TRBD1 or TRBD2, each matching 6 bases. The end of the DNA fits TRBJ2-7 better, so the J call may be wrong. Sequences were obtained from blood. This CDR3 is CASSLGTGAISYNEQYF. The CDR3 DNA sequence: TGTGCCAGCAGCTTGGGTACGGGGGCCATCTCCTACAATGAGCAGTACTTC.